What follows are 18 T cell receptor beta chains derived from one specimen sequenced in a study of Graves' ophthalmopathy and Graves' hyperthyroidism. The authors amplified TCR beta CDR3 regions, and they did so from RNA transcripts for repertoire sequencing. The authors performed first-round RT-PCR with HTBI primers and then a second-round multiplex PCR. MiXCR, run by TCRdb on the multiplex PCR reads, gives a single entry per CDR3 protein. The table has approximately 410,000 distinct CDR3 sequences, just over 15% seen once. The sample comprised peripheral blood. These receptor sequences come from a woman younger than 35 with stable Graves' hyperthyroidism.

This clonotype came up a few times. The J gene is TRBJ1-1, the V gene TRBV4-1, with D possibly TRBD1 on 5 matching bases. The germline CDR1 and CDR2 sequences are MGHRA and YSYEKL. Trimming removed 1 base at V and 4 bases at J, with 19 bases between. This CDR3 comprises 17 residues. The CDR3 coding sequence is TGCGCCAGCAGCCAAGCAAGGGGTTCTTATGAGTTCACTGAAGCTTTCTTT. Its protein product is CASSQARGSYEFTEAFF.

This clonotype has a count of ten or more. The genes are TRBV11-2 and TRBJ2-7; D possibly matches TRBD1 or TRBD2 (5 bases each). There are 15 residues in the CDR3. V shed 0 bases and J shed 2 bases, with 11 bases lying between them. CDR1 and CDR2 (germline): SGHAT, FQNNGV. The CDR3 sequence: CASSLDSGAPYEQYF. The CDR3 DNA reads as TGTGCCAGCAGCTTAGACTCCGGGGCCCCCTACGAGCAGTACTTC.

This clonotype was counted at least ten times. The chain carries TRBV5-1 and TRBJ1-1; D remains ambiguous. V was clipped by 0 bases and J by 0 bases, with 6 bases between them. The CDR3 loop spans 14 amino acids. Germline CDR1 reads SGHRS; CDR2 reads YFSETQ. CDR3 amino acids: CASSLDSVNTEAFF. The CDR3, as DNA: TGCGCCAGCAGCTTGGACAGTGTGAACACTGAAGCTTTCTTT.

This clonotype was seen many times. V and J are TRBV6-1 and TRBJ1-1; the D is unclear. The germline V and J ends were trimmed by 7 bases and 4 bases, with 7 bases remaining between them. The CDR3 totals 11 residues. Germline CDR1 reads MNHNS; CDR2 reads SASEGT. CDR3: CASKEATEAFF. For the CDR3, the DNA is TGTGCCAGCAAGGAGGCCACTGAAGCTTTCTTT.

This clonotype was seen ten or more times. The V call is TRBV29-1, the J call TRBJ1-2, with D maybe TRBD1 (5 bases). V was trimmed by 0 bases and J by 1 base, leaving 12 bases between them. Germline assignment: CDR1 SQVTM and CDR2 ANQGSEA. This CDR3 region has 15 residues. The CDR3 loop is CSVEDGAVGNYGYTF. The CDR3 DNA sequence: TGCAGCGTTGAAGATGGGGCGGTGGGTAACTATGGCTACACCTTC. The full variable domain, with the rest looked up from reference TRBV29-1 and TRBJ1-2, is SAVISQKPSRDICQRGTSLTIQCQVDSQVTMMFWYRQQPGQSLTLIATANQGSEATYESGFVIDKFPISRPNLTFSTLTVSNMSPEDSSIYLCSVEDGAVGNYGYTFGSGTRLTVV.

This clonotype came up a few times. The rearrangement uses TRBV12-3 or TRBV12-4 and TRBJ1-1, with 8 bases identical to TRBD1. Losses at the gene ends were 1 base for V and 3 bases for J; bases not matched to a gene: 7. CDR3 length: 16 amino acids. The CDR3 region has the DNA TGTGCCAGCAGTTTAGGACCAGGGGGCGAGGACACTGAAGCTTTCTTT. The encoded protein is CASSLGPGGEDTEAFF.

This clonotype appeared many times. This chain uses TRBV7-2 with TRBJ2-5; TRBD2 agrees at 13 bases. This CDR3 has 20 amino acids. After removal of 5 bases from V and 10 bases from J, the junction contained 25 bases not matched to a gene. Germline assignment: CDR1 SGHTA and CDR2 FQGNSA. The CDR3, as DNA: TGTGCCAGCAGCCCCTCTGGCCTAACTAGCGGGGGGGCCCTGTTTAGGGACCAGTACTTC. This codes for CASSPSGLTSGGALFRDQYF.

This clonotype was seen many times. The V gene is TRBV10-3, the J gene TRBJ1-1; D ambiguous. Germline V gene data show CDR1 as ENHRY and CDR2 as SYGVKD. This CDR3 has 15 residues. Trimming removed 0 bases from V and 3 bases from J, with 11 bases in between. The CDR3 coding sequence is TGTGCCATCAGTGAGTCTCGGGGAGAGGACACTGAAGCTTTCTTT. Residues: CAISESRGEDTEAFF.

This clonotype appeared many times. V gene TRBV24-1 combines with J gene TRBJ1-1, with D unresolved. CDR1 is KGHDR and CDR2 is SFDVKD in the germline V gene. The V and J ends lost 5 bases and 4 bases respectively, with 10 bases between them. The CDR3 is 13 amino acids. The CDR3 DNA reads TGTGCCACCAGTGTGGGAGCGTCCACTGAAGCTTTCTTT. Translating gives CATSVGASTEAFF.

This clonotype has a count of ten or more. This rearrangement joins TRBV29-1 to TRBJ1-2; D is unclear. From germline, CDR1 is SQVTM and CDR2 ANQGSEA. The CDR3 has 12 amino acids. Trimming removed 3 bases at V and 4 bases at J, with 9 bases between. The CDR3 is CSVEAQSYGYTF. The CDR3 DNA is TGCAGCGTTGAGGCCCAAAGCTATGGCTACACCTTC.

The chain couples TRBV12-3 or TRBV12-4 to TRBJ1-1; D is possibly TRBD1 (6 bases). Trimming left V 5 bases short and J 5 bases short, with 15 bases between. The CDR3 covers 14 residues. The CDR3 here is CASSNPPQGTEAFF. The DNA of the CDR3 is TGTGCCAGCAGTAACCCACCGCAGGGGACTGAAGCTTTCTTT.

This clonotype was picked up many times. The chain couples TRBV20-1 to TRBJ1-6; D is perhaps TRBD1 (5 bases). CDR1 and CDR2 from the germline V gene are DFQATT and SNEGSKA (reference sequence). The CDR3 length is 14 residues. V was cut by 6 bases and J by 9 bases, with 18 bases left in between. The CDR3 spells CSAKGVPAGSPLHF. CDR3 nucleotides: TGCAGTGCCAAAGGGGTCCCCGCTGGTTCACCCCTCCACTTT.

In this sample, this clonotype turned up a few times. This chain's CDR3 is CASSADNTEAFF. The DNA for the CDR3 is TGTGCCAGTAGTGCAGATAACACTGAAGCTTTCTTT. The J gene is TRBJ1-1, the V gene TRBV19; D remains unclear. Germline CDR1 and CDR2: LNHDA and SQIVND (reference sequence). The germline V and J ends were trimmed by 5 bases and 2 bases, with 6 bases remaining between them. This CDR3 spans 12 amino acids.

This clonotype was counted many times. The chain couples TRBV7-8 to TRBJ2-7, with D hard to call. The CDR3 sequence is 12 residues long. V was pared by 11 bases and J by 0 bases, with 11 bases between. The germline CDR1 and CDR2 sequences are SGHVS and FQNEAQ. CDR3 residues: CASFSSSYEQYF. The CDR3 bases are TGTGCCTCCTTCTCGAGCTCCTACGAGCAGTACTTC.

The V and J genes are TRBV19 and TRBJ1-5; D unresolved. The germline gives CDR1 LNHDA, CDR2 SQIVND (reference sequence). V lost 5 bases to trimming and J lost 6 bases, with 17 bases between them. The CDR3 runs 15 residues. The CDR3 here is CASSRSGQELQPQHF. Written as DNA, the CDR3 is TGTGCCAGTAGTCGGAGCGGGCAGGAGCTTCAGCCCCAGCATTTT.

This clonotype was recorded a few times. V and J are TRBV29-1 and TRBJ2-3; TRBD1 might be the D (5 bases). CDR3 length: 14 residues. V lost 4 bases, J lost 0 bases, and 11 bases lay in between. Germline V gene data show CDR1 as SQVTM and CDR2 as ANQGSEA. This CDR3 is CSVAQGLSTDTQYF. In nucleotides, the CDR3 is TGCAGCGTTGCCCAGGGCTTAAGCACAGATACGCAGTATTTT.

The chain carries TRBV6-1 and TRBJ2-7, with D perhaps TRBD1 (5 bases). The CDR3 extends over 14 amino acids. Between the trimmed V and J ends, which lost 3 bases and 0 bases, there was a span of 9 bases. Per germline, CDR1 MNHNS and CDR2 SASEGT. CDR3 DNA sequence: TGTGCCAGCAGTGATTACAGGAACTCCTACGAGCAGTACTTC. This codes for CASSDYRNSYEQYF.

V usage is TRBV19 and J usage is TRBJ1-2, with TRBD1 matching over 12 bases. Germline values: CDR1 LNHDA, CDR2 SQIVND (reference sequence). This CDR3 has 16 residues. Losses at the gene ends were 5 bases for V and 4 bases for J; bases not matched to a gene: 8. The CDR3 protein is CASSFGTGGAGYGYTF. The CDR3 region has the DNA TGTGCCAGTAGTTTTGGGACAGGGGGCGCCGGCTATGGCTACACCTTC.